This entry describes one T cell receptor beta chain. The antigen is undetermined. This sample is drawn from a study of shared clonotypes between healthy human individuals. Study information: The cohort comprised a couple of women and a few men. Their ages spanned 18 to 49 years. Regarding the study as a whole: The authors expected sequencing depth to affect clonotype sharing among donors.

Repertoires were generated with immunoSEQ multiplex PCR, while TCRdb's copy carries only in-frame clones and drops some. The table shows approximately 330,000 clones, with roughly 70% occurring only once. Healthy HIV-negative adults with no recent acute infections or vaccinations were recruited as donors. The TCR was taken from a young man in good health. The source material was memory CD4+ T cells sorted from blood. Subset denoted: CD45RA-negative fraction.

In DNA, the CDR3 is TGCGCCAGCAGCCAAGATCTCGCCCACCACACCTTC. Residues: CASSQDLAHHTF. V is TRBV4-1 and J is TRBJ1-2; D not resolved. Per germline, CDR1 MGHRA and CDR2 YSYEKL. The CDR3 is made up of 12 amino acids. V lost 0 bases and J 12 bases, leaving 11 bases between the germline ends.